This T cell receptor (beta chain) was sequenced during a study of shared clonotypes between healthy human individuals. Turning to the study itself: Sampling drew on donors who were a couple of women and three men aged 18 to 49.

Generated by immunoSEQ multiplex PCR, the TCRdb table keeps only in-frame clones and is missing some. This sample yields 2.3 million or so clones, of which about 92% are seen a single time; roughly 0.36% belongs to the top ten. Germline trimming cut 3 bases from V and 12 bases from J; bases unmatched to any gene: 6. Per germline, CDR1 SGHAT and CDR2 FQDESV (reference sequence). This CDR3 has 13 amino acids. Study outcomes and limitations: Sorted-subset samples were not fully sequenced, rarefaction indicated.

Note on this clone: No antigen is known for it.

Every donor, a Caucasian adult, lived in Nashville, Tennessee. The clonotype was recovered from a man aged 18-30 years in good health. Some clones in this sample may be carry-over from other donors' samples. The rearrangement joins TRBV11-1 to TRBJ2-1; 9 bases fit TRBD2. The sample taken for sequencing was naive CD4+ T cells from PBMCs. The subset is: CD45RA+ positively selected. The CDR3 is CASSFERGVGQFF. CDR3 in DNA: TGTGCCAGCAGCTTTGAGCGGGGGGTCGGGCAGTTCTTC.